These 2 T cell receptor beta chains were all obtained from the same sample, sequenced in a study of early T cells in non-severe SARS-CoV-2 infection. TCRdb reprocessed the 5' RACE reads with MiXCR, giving one entry per CDR3 protein. The repertoire consists of fewer than 85,000 distinct CDR3 sequences, with roughly 13% occurring once and the leading ten covering roughly 1.4%. The specimen was whole blood. These receptors came from an adult who was a healthcare worker with PCR-confirmed SARS-CoV-2 infection or an uninfected control (not recorded which).

This clonotype was observed many times. The V gene is TRBV20-1, the J gene TRBJ2-5, with 12 bases aligning to TRBD1. With V trimmed by 3 bases and J by 2 bases, 16 bases remained unmatched. This CDR3 is built from 19 residues. The germline V gene has CDR1 DFQATT and CDR2 SNEGSKA (reference sequence). The CDR3 here is CSARMRDRGRRGPQETQYF. CDR3 nucleotides: TGCAGTGCTAGGATGCGGGACAGGGGGCGAAGGGGTCCACAAGAGACCCAGTACTTC.

This clonotype occurred a few times. This chain links TRBV4-3 with TRBJ2-7, with D unresolved. The V and J ends lost 0 bases and 2 bases respectively, with 11 bases between them. The CDR3 consists of 15 residues. Germline V gives CDR1 LGHNA, CDR2 YSLEER. CDR3: CASSQDYRVPYEQYF. The CDR3 region has the DNA TGCGCCAGCAGCCAAGATTATAGGGTACCCTACGAGCAGTACTTC.